One and the same sample provided the 13 T cell receptor beta chains below, sequenced in a study of blood T cell repertoires in COVID-19. The method was immunoSEQ multiplex PCR; TCRdb's version includes in-frame clones alone and lacks a portion of them. This sample has about 110,000 clones, with approximately 88% found just once. The sequencing input was peripheral blood. The receptors were gathered from a human donor in a cohort sampled during active COVID-19.

This clone was observed a handful of times. The chain couples TRBV4-2 to TRBJ2-2; 8 nucleotides line up with TRBD2. The V gene's germline CDR1 is LGHNA and CDR2 YNFKEQ. The CDR3 length is 17 residues. With V trimmed by 1 base and J by 2 bases, 6 bases remained unmatched. CDR3 sequence: CASSQVRRGANTGELFF. The CDR3 region has the DNA TGTGCCAGCAGCCAAGTGAGGCGGGGGGCCAACACCGGGGAGCTGTTTTTT.

The chain couples TRBV2 to TRBJ2-7, with D tentatively TRBD1 (6 bases). This CDR3 has 14 amino acids. V was trimmed by 3 bases and J by 4 bases, leaving 13 bases between them. Germline loops: CDR1 SNHLY, CDR2 FYNNEI. The CDR3 protein is CASSDGQGQYEQYF. The CDR3 nucleotides are TGTGCCAGCAGTGACGGGCAGGGGCAGTACGAGCAGTACTTC.

In DNA, the CDR3 is TGCGCCAGCAGCCTACAGGAATCATACGGCTACACCTTC. This encodes CASSLQESYGYTF. The rearrangement joins TRBV5-1 to TRBJ1-2, with D possibly matching TRBD1 (5 bases). The CDR3 is made up of 13 amino acids. The germline CDR1 and CDR2 sequences are SGHRS and YFSETQ. The ends were cut back, 4 bases at V and 8 bases at J, with 15 bases in the middle.

This chain joins TRBV3-1 (or the pseudogene TRBV3-2) and TRBJ2-2; TRBD2 is a possible D gene (6 bases). Germline V gene sequence: CDR1 LGHDT, CDR2 YNNKEL (reference sequence). The V and J ends lost 0 bases and 3 bases respectively, with 8 bases between them. The CDR3 extends over 15 amino acids. This CDR3 reads CASSQDWGDTGELFF. As DNA, the CDR3 is TGTGCCAGCAGCCAAGATTGGGGGGACACCGGGGAGCTGTTTTTT.

V gene TRBV28 combines with J gene TRBJ1-4; 11 nucleotides align to TRBD1. The junction had 1 base not matched to a gene; V was cut back by 6 bases and J by 4 bases. Germline CDR1 MDHEN, CDR2 SYDVKM. CDR3 size: 14 residues. The CDR3: CASRGTGGNEKLFF. CDR3 nucleotide sequence: TGTGCCAGCAGGGGGACAGGGGGTAATGAAAAACTGTTTTTT.

This clone showed up just once. V and J are TRBV27 and TRBJ2-5; D is uncertain. Germline loops: CDR1 MNHEY, CDR2 SMNVEV (reference sequence). V was shortened by 3 bases and J by 1 base, with 9 bases between the two germline ends. The CDR3 loop spans 14 amino acids. This CDR3 reads CASSFSPLQETQYF. The CDR3 DNA is TGTGCCAGCAGTTTTTCCCCCCTCCAAGAGACCCAGTACTTC.

The chain employs TRBV27 and TRBJ2-7, with 9 bases fitting TRBD2. Looked up from germline, CDR1 is MNHEY and CDR2 is SMNVEV (reference sequence). V was pared by 6 bases and J by 5 bases, with 5 bases of the junction left unmatched. CDR3 length: 13 amino acids. The CDR3 sequence is CASRPAGGHEQYF. The CDR3 DNA is TGTGCCAGCAGACCAGCGGGGGGCCACGAGCAGTACTTC.

The CDR3 loop is CASRNLEGGSGPQHF. The DNA for the CDR3 is TGTGCCAGCAGGAACCTCGAAGGGGGCTCGGGGCCCCAGCATTTT. This chain uses TRBV6-5 with TRBJ1-5; 7 bases are shared with TRBD1. The germline V gene encodes CDR1 MNHEY and CDR2 SVGAGI. This CDR3 is 15 amino acids long. V lost 6 bases and J lost 9; bases outside the gene matches: 14.

The chain links TRBV6-5 to TRBJ2-4; 12 bases fit TRBD1. The CDR3 consists of 14 residues. The V segment lost 7 bases and the J segment 5 bases; nucleotides outside the gene matches: 3. The germline gives CDR1 MNHEY, CDR2 SVGAGI. The CDR3 here is CASKGTGGENIQYF. The CDR3 DNA reads TGTGCCAGCAAGGGGACAGGGGGCGAAAACATTCAGTACTTC.

This clone was recorded once. J is TRBJ2-2 and V is TRBV5-1; 8 bases align to TRBD1. With 3 bases clipped from V and 7 bases from J, the junction kept 8 bases outside the gene matches. The CDR3 sequence is 15 residues long. Germline loops: CDR1 SGHRS, CDR2 YFSETQ. CDR3 in DNA: TGCGCCAGCAGCTGGGGGCAGGGGGCGAACGGGGAGCTGTTTTTT. Protein product: CASSWGQGANGELFF.

The rearrangement links TRBV2 to TRBJ2-2; D ambiguous. V gave up 6 bases and J gave up 4 bases, with 15 bases separating them. CDR3 size: 15 residues. Germline V gives CDR1 SNHLY, CDR2 FYNNEI. CDR3 bases: TGTGCCAGCAGGGCGAGCGAAGTAGGCACCGGGGAGCTGTTTTTT. Translated, it gives CASRASEVGTGELFF.

In this sample, this clone turned up once. J is TRBJ1-2 and V is TRBV18, with D uncertain. Trimming took off 2 bases at V and 6 bases at J, with 10 bases between the two ends. The V gene's germline CDR1 is KGHSH and CDR2 LQKENI. This CDR3 contains 13 residues. The CDR3 region is CASSPIEEDGYTF. DNA for the CDR3: TGTGCCAGCTCACCAATAGAAGAAGATGGCTACACCTTC.

The table lists this clone with a count of one. This rearrangement joins TRBV10-2 to TRBJ1-5, with D tentatively TRBD1 (6 bases). Trimming shortened V by 3 bases and J by 6 bases, and 15 bases separated the two germline ends. Germline V CDR1 and CDR2: WSHSY, SAAADI. The CDR3 runs 15 residues. CDR3: CASSDLTGDGQPQHF. As DNA, the CDR3 is TGCGCCAGCAGTGACTTGACAGGTGACGGTCAGCCCCAGCATTTT.